The clone carrying this T cell receptor beta chain was counted between two and nine times. Its antigen is not identified. The data were taken from a study of cytomegalovirus exposure and HLA in healthy donors. General study findings and limits: There were approximately 150 TCR beta chains listed as cytomegalovirus-associated.

Each donor was healthy, and each was a bone marrow donor. Vbeta (60) and Jbeta (13) primers were used in the PCR. Sequencing used immunoSEQ multiplex PCR; TCRdb keeps in-frame clones, though not all of them. The table has 100,000 to 150,000 clones, 81% seen once; the top ten hold about 0.74%. This TCR came from a man between 18 and 29 years old in good health and CMV-seronegative. The specimen sequenced was PBMCs.

The CDR3 here is CASSFSGNTGELFF. CDR3 bases: TGTGCCAGCAGCTTTTCCGGTAACACCGGGGAGCTGTTTTTT. This chain connects TRBV11-1 to TRBJ2-2; no reliable D call. This CDR3 is 14 amino acids long. CDR1 is SGHAT, CDR2 FQDESV, per germline (reference sequence). Trimming cost V 3 bases and J 2 bases, with 7 bases left between them.